One and the same sample provided the 32 T cell receptor beta chains below, sequenced in a study of cytomegalovirus exposure and HLA in healthy donors. The PCR was carried out with 60 Vbeta primers and 13 Jbeta primers. The protocol was immunoSEQ multiplex PCR, while the TCRdb copy is restricted to in-frame clones and leaves out a portion. The table shows more than 80,000 clones, with 75% occurring only once. The sample comprised PBMCs. These TCRs come from a male donor in good health and CMV-seropositive.

The chain employs TRBV27 and TRBJ2-1, with TRBD2 matching 7 bases. V lost 8 bases to trimming and J lost 5 bases; unmatched junction nucleotides: 9. This CDR3 contains 14 residues. Per germline, CDR1 MNHEY and CDR2 SMNVEV (reference sequence). CDR3 in amino acids: CASRMGGPNNEQFF. Here the CDR3 DNA reads TGTGCCAGCCGCATGGGAGGGCCCAACAATGAGCAGTTCTTC.

The CDR3 nucleotides read TGTGCCAGTATAGCCCGTTGGGACACCGGGGAGCTGTTTTTT. This gives the protein CASIARWDTGELFF. The chain combines TRBV19 with TRBJ2-2, with D unresolved. There are 14 residues in the CDR3. CDR1 and CDR2 from the germline V gene are LNHDA and SQIVND (reference sequence). The V gene lost 7 bases and the J gene lost 3 bases, with 12 bases spanning the gap.

This sequence joins TRBV30 and TRBJ2-2; 8 bases match TRBD1. V was clipped by 8 bases and J by 3 bases; unmatched bases: 5. The CDR3 runs 13 residues. Germline loops: CDR1 GTSNPN, CDR2 SVGIG (reference sequence). The CDR3 reads CAKDREDTGELFF. The CDR3 coding sequence is TGTGCCAAGGACAGGGAGGACACCGGGGAGCTGTTTTTT.

The chain recombines TRBV28 with TRBJ1-4; TRBD1 agrees at 8 bases. Per germline, CDR1 MDHEN and CDR2 SYDVKM. The ends lost 3 bases at V and 3 bases at J; junction bases unmatched: 3. This CDR3 spans 15 amino acids. CDR3 residues: CASSLTGVANEKLFF. The CDR3 DNA is TGTGCCAGCAGTTTGACAGGGGTTGCTAATGAAAAACTGTTTTTT.

The V call is TRBV5-1, the J call TRBJ2-1; 8 bases match TRBD2. V trimming: 0 bases; J trimming: 2 bases; junction bases outside the gene matches: 1. The length of the CDR3 is 15 residues. CDR1 is SGHRS and CDR2 is YFSETQ in the germline V gene. This chain's CDR3 is CASSLEAGAYNEQFF. In DNA form, the CDR3 reads TGCGCCAGCAGCTTGGAAGCGGGAGCCTACAATGAGCAGTTCTTC.

This clone was seen once. The chain carries TRBV27 and TRBJ1-6; 9 bases agree with TRBD1. The J segment lost 6 bases and the V segment lost 6 bases, leaving 6 bases of the junction unmatched. CDR3 length: 15 residues. Germline assignment: CDR1 MNHEY and CDR2 SMNVEV (reference sequence). The chain's CDR3 is CASSKQGAVNSPLHF. The CDR3 region has the DNA TGTGCCAGCAGCAAACAGGGGGCAGTTAATTCACCCCTCCACTTT.

The gene calls are TRBV29-1 and TRBJ2-1, with a possible D match to TRBD2 (6 bases). Per germline, CDR1 SQVTM and CDR2 ANQGSEA. The ends were cut back, 7 bases at V and 0 bases at J, with 22 bases in the middle. This CDR3 has 17 amino acids. The CDR3 region has the DNA TGCAGCGGTGGGGGGATCCCGGGACTGAGCTCCTACAATGAGCAGTTCTTC. Protein: CSGGGIPGLSSYNEQFF.

J is TRBJ2-7 and V is TRBV5-6, with 10 bases that match TRBD2. Germline values: CDR1 SGHDT, CDR2 YYEEEE. This CDR3 contains 16 residues. The V segment lost 7 bases and the J segment 3 bases; nucleotides outside the gene matches: 13. The CDR3 bases are TGTGCCAGCTGGGAATCCGCTAGCGGGAGCCGCTACGAGCAGTACTTC. Translating gives CASWESASGSRYEQYF.

The chain joins TRBV4-2 to TRBJ2-7; D not resolved. CDR3 size: 17 residues. CDR1 and CDR2 (germline): LGHNA, YNFKEQ. V lost 0 bases and J 3 bases, leaving 18 bases between the germline ends. Here the CDR3 reads CASSQDLGTWVNYEQYF. The CDR3 coding sequence is TGTGCCAGCAGCCAAGATCTGGGCACCTGGGTAAACTACGAGCAGTACTTC.

The V gene is TRBV25-1, the J gene TRBJ1-6; D remains ambiguous. Trimming took off 4 bases at V and 7 bases at J, with 11 bases between the two ends. The CDR3 is 14 residues long. Germline V gives CDR1 MGHDK, CDR2 SYGVNS. In DNA form, the CDR3 reads TGTGCCAGCAGTGGAGTCACAGCAAATTCACCCCTCCACTTT. This gives the protein CASSGVTANSPLHF.

The chain has TRBV28 and TRBJ2-7, with a tentative D call TRBD2 (5 bases). Trimming took 11 bases from V and 4 from J, leaving 15 bases between them. Per germline, CDR1 MDHEN and CDR2 SYDVKM. The CDR3 has 12 residues. Here the CDR3 reads CAGGSDLYEQYF. CDR3 nucleotides: TGTGCCGGAGGATCGGATTTGTACGAGCAGTACTTC. Full variable domain (outside the CDR3, taken from reference TRBV28 and TRBJ2-7): DVKVTQSSRYLVKRTGEKVFLECVQDMDHENMFWYRQDPGLGLRLIYFSYDVKMKEKGDIPEGYSVSREKKERFSLILESASTNQTSMYLCAGGSDLYEQYFGPGTRLTVT.

The V gene is TRBV28, the J gene TRBJ2-7; TRBD1 aligns across 7 bases. The CDR3 runs to 12 residues. V gave up 7 bases and J gave up 5 bases; unmatched junction bases: 5. Germline CDR1 reads MDHEN; CDR2 reads SYDVKM. The CDR3 region has the DNA TGTGCCAGCATAGGGGGCCCGAACGAGCAGTACTTC. This encodes CASIGGPNEQYF.

The V call is TRBV4-1, the J call TRBJ2-1; 10 nucleotides agree with TRBD2. V dropped 2 bases and J dropped 0; count of bases not matched to a gene: 4. CDR1 is MGHRA and CDR2 is YSYEKL in the germline V gene. This CDR3 region has 17 residues. The CDR3 reads CASSQPSGSRSYNEQFF. CDR3 coding DNA: TGCGCCAGCAGCCAACCTAGCGGGAGCCGCTCCTACAATGAGCAGTTCTTC.

CDR3 protein: CASSFVQTNQPQHF. CDR3 bases: TGTGCCAGCAGTTTCGTACAGACCAATCAGCCCCAGCATTTT. The V gene is TRBV28, the J gene TRBJ1-5, with D unresolved. The CDR3 contains 14 residues. With 3 bases removed from V and 3 bases from J, the gap between germline ends came to 9 bases. Per the germline V gene, CDR1 is MDHEN and CDR2 is SYDVKM. Drawing the rest from reference TRBV28 and TRBJ1-5, the complete variable domain is DVKVTQSSRYLVKRTGEKVFLECVQDMDHENMFWYRQDPGLGLRLIYFSYDVKMKEKGDIPEGYSVSREKKERFSLILESASTNQTSMYLCASSFVQTNQPQHFGDGTRLSIL.

This clone was seen only a few times. CDR3 protein: CAWRETSESYEQYF. CDR3 bases: TGTGCCTGGAGAGAAACTAGTGAATCCTACGAGCAGTACTTC. This sequence joins TRBV30 and TRBJ2-7; the D gene is possibly TRBD2 (5 bases). Trimming took 3 bases from V and 1 from J, leaving 13 bases between them. The CDR3 sequence is 14 residues long. Germline CDR1 GTSNPN, CDR2 SVGIG (reference sequence).

The chain couples TRBV19 to TRBJ2-7, with D tentatively TRBD1 (6 bases). V was trimmed by 4 bases and J by 0 bases, leaving 10 bases between them. Germline CDR1 and CDR2: LNHDA and SQIVND (reference sequence). The CDR3 loop spans 14 amino acids. CDR3 region: CASSKQGYSYEQYF. The CDR3, as DNA: TGTGCCAGTAGTAAACAGGGTTACTCCTACGAGCAGTACTTC.

V is TRBV7-2 and J is TRBJ2-2; TRBD2 agrees at 9 bases. With V trimmed by 3 bases and J by 6 bases, 5 bases remained unmatched. In germline, CDR1 is SGHTA, CDR2 FQGNSA. The CDR3 sequence is 15 residues long. CDR3 sequence: CASSLGLASPGELFF. The CDR3 DNA reads TGTGCCAGCAGCTTGGGACTAGCATCCCCCGGGGAGCTGTTTTTT.

The rearrangement uses TRBV28 and TRBJ1-5; TRBD1 might be the D (5 bases). The V gene lost 2 bases and the J gene lost 1 base, with 15 bases spanning the gap. CDR3 length: 17 amino acids. The germline V gene encodes CDR1 MDHEN and CDR2 SYDVKM. CDR3 loop: CASSLIGRGFSNQPQHF. The CDR3 DNA is TGTGCCAGCAGTTTAATTGGGCGGGGCTTCAGCAATCAGCCCCAGCATTTT.

This sequence joins TRBV4-1 and TRBJ2-5; possibly TRBD2 for D (6 bases). Germline values: CDR1 MGHRA, CDR2 YSYEKL. With 4 bases removed from V and 3 bases from J, the gap between germline ends came to 18 bases. The CDR3 covers 16 residues. The chain's CDR3 is CASSPVEGSLEETQYF. As DNA, the CDR3 is TGCGCCAGCAGCCCCGTGGAGGGCAGCTTGGAAGAGACCCAGTACTTC.

The gene calls are TRBV4-1 and TRBJ1-2; D call uncertain. Germline lookup yields CDR1 MGHRA and CDR2 YSYEKL. The CDR3 covers 12 residues. V dropped 0 bases and J dropped 7 bases, with 6 bases sitting between them. CDR3 DNA: TGCGCCAGCAGCCAAGATAACGGTGGCTACACCTTC. It translates to CASSQDNGGYTF.

J is TRBJ1-4 and V is TRBV2; D may be TRBD1 (6 bases). Germline CDR1 and CDR2: SNHLY and FYNNEI. CDR3 length: 14 amino acids. The V end lost 2 bases, the J end lost 8 bases, and 12 bases lay between the germline ends. This CDR3 reads CASSETGLGEKLFF. Written as DNA, the CDR3 is TGTGCCAGCAGTGAAACAGGGTTAGGGGAAAAACTGTTTTTT. The entire variable domain, with the rest obtained from reference TRBV2 and TRBJ1-4, is as follows: EPEVTQTPSHQVTQMGQEVILRCVPISNHLYFYWYRQILGQKVEFLVSFYNNEISEKSEIFDDQFSVERPDGSNFTLKIRSTKLEDSAMYFCASSETGLGEKLFFGSGTQLSVL.

The J gene is TRBJ1-2, the V gene TRBV28; D gene unclear. CDR3 length: 13 amino acids. Trimming took off 2 bases at V and 4 bases at J, with 8 bases between the two ends. In germline, CDR1 is MDHEN, CDR2 SYDVKM. CDR3 loop: CASSLAKPYGYTF. Here the CDR3 DNA reads TGTGCCAGCAGTTTAGCGAAGCCCTATGGCTACACCTTC.

This clone appeared once. The V and J genes are TRBV7-6 and TRBJ2-7; D remains ambiguous. V was cut by 1 base and J by 1 base, with 5 bases left in between. Germline loops: CDR1 SGHVS, CDR2 FNYEAQ. This CDR3 region has 13 residues. The CDR3 sequence: CASSLVASYEQYF. CDR3 DNA: TGTGCCAGCAGCTTAGTGGCTTCCTACGAGCAGTACTTC. Full variable domain (rest looked up from reference TRBV7-6 and TRBJ2-7): GAGVSQSPRYKVTKRGQDVALRCDPISGHVSLYWYRQALGQGPEFLTYFNYEAQQDKSGLPNDRFSAERPEGSISTLTIQRTEQRDSAMYRCASSLVASYEQYFGPGTRLTVT.

This rearrangement joins TRBV28 to TRBJ2-7, with TRBD2 as a possible D gene (6 bases). The CDR3 runs 13 residues. Germline CDR1 and CDR2: MDHEN and SYDVKM. V was trimmed by 8 bases and J by 3 bases, leaving 14 bases between them. The CDR3 here is CASAPHGGYEQYF. The CDR3, as DNA: TGTGCCAGCGCCCCCCACGGGGGCTACGAGCAGTACTTC.

The chain uses TRBV19 and TRBJ1-3; TRBD1 matches 10 bases. Germline CDR1 is LNHDA and CDR2 is SQIVND (reference sequence). The CDR3 spans 17 residues. V gave up 5 bases and J gave up 9 bases; unmatched junction bases: 16. CDR3 bases: TGTGCCAGTAGTTTTGGGACAGGGGCTCTTCTGGAACGCACCATATATTTT. This translates into CASSFGTGALLERTIYF.

Worth noting for this clone: The junction differs from germline at one of its ends, possibly a read error. The V gene is TRBV12-5, the J gene TRBJ2-1, with 8 nucleotides matching TRBD2. Germline CDR1 and CDR2: LGHNT and FRNRAP. The CDR3 extends over 17 amino acids. The DNA for the CDR3 is TGTGCTAGTTCTCTCTCACGTGCTAGCGGGTCCTTCAATGAGCAGTTCTTC. It translates to CASSLSRASGSFNEQFF.

This chain connects TRBV30 to TRBJ1-3; D is uncertain. CDR1 is GTSNPN, CDR2 SVGIG, per germline (reference sequence). V lost 3 bases, J lost 0 bases, and 9 bases lay in between. The CDR3 spans 14 residues. In DNA form, the CDR3 reads TGTGCCTGGAGGCACGGGAGCTCTGGAAACACCATATATTTT. Its protein product is CAWRHGSSGNTIYF.

This clone was found once. The rearrangement links TRBV19 to TRBJ1-6, with a possible D match to TRBD1 (5 bases). Germline CDR1 is LNHDA and CDR2 is SQIVND (reference sequence). The V and J ends lost 7 bases and 7 bases respectively, with 17 bases between them. CDR3 length equals 15 residues. The CDR3, as DNA: TGTGCCAGTACCCCAGGGCTACGGGTAAATTCACCCCTCCACTTT. It translates to CASTPGLRVNSPLHF.

This clone came up once. The CDR3 nucleotides are TGTGCCAGCAGCTTGGGGTTCGGGAACACTGAAGCTTTCTTT. This codes for CASSLGFGNTEAFF. The chain has TRBV5-4 and TRBJ1-1; D remains ambiguous. There are 14 residues in the CDR3. Per germline, CDR1 SGHNT and CDR2 YYREEE (reference sequence). The germline V and J ends were trimmed by 0 bases and 1 base, with 7 bases remaining between them.

The genes are TRBV5-1 and TRBJ2-1; 9 bases line up with TRBD2. J was trimmed by 3 bases and V by 0 bases; bases with no gene match: 4. The germline CDR1 and CDR2 sequences are SGHRS and YFSETQ. This CDR3 is built from 16 residues. Here the CDR3 DNA reads TGCGCCAGCAGCTTGGGGCGGGGGGGATTCTACAATGAGCAGTTCTTC. This gives the protein CASSLGRGGFYNEQFF.

The chain recombines TRBV9 with TRBJ1-1, with 9 bases fitting TRBD1. CDR1 is SGDLS and CDR2 is YYNGEE in the germline V gene. The CDR3 length is 15 residues. V shed 4 bases, J shed 1 base, and the junction held 5 bases outside the gene matches. The CDR3 region is CASSPGQGRNTEAFF. The CDR3 DNA is TGTGCCAGCAGCCCCGGACAGGGGAGGAACACTGAAGCTTTCTTT.

V gene TRBV25-1 combines with J gene TRBJ2-7, with unresolved D. CDR3 length equals 14 residues. From germline, CDR1 is MGHDK and CDR2 SYGVNS. V was pared by 2 bases and J by 4 bases, with 12 bases between. This chain's CDR3 is CASSEGPSAYEQYF. CDR3 DNA: TGTGCCAGCAGTGAAGGGCCATCGGCATACGAGCAGTACTTC.